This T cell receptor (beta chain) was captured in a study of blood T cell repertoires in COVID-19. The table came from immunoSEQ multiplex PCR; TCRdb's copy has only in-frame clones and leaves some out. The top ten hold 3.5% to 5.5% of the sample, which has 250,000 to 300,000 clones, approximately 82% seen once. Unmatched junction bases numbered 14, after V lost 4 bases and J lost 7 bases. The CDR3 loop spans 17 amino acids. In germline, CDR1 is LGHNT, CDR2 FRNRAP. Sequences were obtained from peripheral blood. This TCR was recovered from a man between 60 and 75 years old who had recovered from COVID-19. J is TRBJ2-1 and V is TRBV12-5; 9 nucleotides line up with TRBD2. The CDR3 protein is CASGSWVGLAGSNEQFF. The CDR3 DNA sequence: TGTGCTAGTGGTTCCTGGGTAGGGCTAGCGGGGAGTAATGAGCAGTTCTTC. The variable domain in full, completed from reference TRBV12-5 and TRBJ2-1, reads DARVTQTPRHKVTEMGQEVTMRCQPILGHNTVFWYRQTMMQGLELLAYFRNRAPLDDSGMPKDRFSAEMPDATLATLKIQPSEPRDSAVYFCASGSWVGLAGSNEQFFGPGTRLTVL.